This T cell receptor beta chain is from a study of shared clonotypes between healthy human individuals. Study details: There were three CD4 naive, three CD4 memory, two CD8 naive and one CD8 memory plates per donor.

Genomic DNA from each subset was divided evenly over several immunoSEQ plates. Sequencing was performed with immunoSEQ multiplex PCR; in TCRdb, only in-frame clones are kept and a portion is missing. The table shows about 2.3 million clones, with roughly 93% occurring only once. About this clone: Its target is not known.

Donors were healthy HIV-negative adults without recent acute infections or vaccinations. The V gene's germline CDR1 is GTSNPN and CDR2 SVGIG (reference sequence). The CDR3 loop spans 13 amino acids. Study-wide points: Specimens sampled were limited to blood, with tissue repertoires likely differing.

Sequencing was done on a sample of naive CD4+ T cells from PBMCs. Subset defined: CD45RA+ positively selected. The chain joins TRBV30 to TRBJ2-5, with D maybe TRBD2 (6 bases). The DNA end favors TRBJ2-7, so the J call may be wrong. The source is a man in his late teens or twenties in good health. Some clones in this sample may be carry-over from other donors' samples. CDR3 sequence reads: CAWSFGGINEQYF. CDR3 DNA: TGTGCCTGGAGTTTCGGGGGAATCAACGAGCAGTACTTC.